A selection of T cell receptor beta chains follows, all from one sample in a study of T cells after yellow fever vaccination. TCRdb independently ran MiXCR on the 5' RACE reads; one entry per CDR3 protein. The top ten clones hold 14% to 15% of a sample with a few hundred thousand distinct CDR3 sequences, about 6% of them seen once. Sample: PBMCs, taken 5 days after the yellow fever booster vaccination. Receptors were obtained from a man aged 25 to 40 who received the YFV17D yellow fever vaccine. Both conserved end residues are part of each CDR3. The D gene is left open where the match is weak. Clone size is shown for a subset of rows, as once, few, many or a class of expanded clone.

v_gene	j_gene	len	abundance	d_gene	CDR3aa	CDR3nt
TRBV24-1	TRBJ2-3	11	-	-	CATSAGDTQYF	TGTGCCACCAGTGCAGGAGATACGCAGTATTTT
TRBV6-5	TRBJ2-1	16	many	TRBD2	CASSYSSTSGFNEQFF	TGTGCCAGCAGTTACTCTTCGACTAGCGGTTTCAATGAGCAGTTCTTC
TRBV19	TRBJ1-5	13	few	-	CASRGTGYQPQHF	TGTGCCAGTAGGGGGACGGGGTATCAGCCCCAGCATTTT
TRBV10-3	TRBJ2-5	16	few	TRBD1	CAISDPTGGRQETQYF	TGTGCCATCAGTGACCCGACAGGGGGCCGGCAAGAGACCCAGTACTTC
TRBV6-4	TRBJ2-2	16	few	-	CASSDSSQGNTGELFF	TGTGCCAGCAGTGACTCGAGCCAGGGTAATACCGGGGAGCTGTTTTTT
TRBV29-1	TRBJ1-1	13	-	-	CSSVLGMNTEAFF	TGCAGCTCTGTCCTAGGGATGAACACTGAAGCTTTCTTT
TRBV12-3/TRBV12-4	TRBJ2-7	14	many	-	CASSLRDGTYEQYF	TGTGCCAGCAGTCTCCGGGACGGGACCTACGAGCAGTACTTC
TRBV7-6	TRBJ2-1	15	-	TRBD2	CASSSTSESYNEQFF	TGTGCCAGCAGCTCTACTAGCGAATCCTACAATGAGCAGTTCTTC
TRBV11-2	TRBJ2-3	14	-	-	CASSLEIPAYTQYF	TGTGCCAGCAGCTTAGAGATTCCAGCATATACGCAGTATTTT
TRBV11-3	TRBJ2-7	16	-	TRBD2	CASSLEGYGRRYEQYF	TGTGCCAGCAGCTTAGAAGGTTACGGGAGGAGGTACGAGCAGTACTTC